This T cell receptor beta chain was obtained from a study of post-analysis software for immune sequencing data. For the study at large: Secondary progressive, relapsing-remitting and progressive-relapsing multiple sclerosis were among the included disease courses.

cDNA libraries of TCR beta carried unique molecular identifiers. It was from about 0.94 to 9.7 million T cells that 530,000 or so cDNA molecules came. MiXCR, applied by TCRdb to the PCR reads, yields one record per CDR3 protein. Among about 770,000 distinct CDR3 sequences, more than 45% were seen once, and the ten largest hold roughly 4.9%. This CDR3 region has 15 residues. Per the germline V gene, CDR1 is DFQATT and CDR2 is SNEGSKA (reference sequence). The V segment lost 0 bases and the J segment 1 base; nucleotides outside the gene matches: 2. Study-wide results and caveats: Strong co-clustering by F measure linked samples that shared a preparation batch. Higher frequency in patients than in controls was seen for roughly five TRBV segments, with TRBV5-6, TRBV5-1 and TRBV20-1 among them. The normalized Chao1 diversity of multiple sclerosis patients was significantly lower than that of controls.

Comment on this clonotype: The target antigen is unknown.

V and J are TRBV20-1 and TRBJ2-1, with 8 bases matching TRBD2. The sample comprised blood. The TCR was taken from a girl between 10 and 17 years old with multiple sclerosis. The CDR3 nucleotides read TGCAGTGCTAGAGAGGCTAGCGGGTCCTACAATGAGCAGTTCTTC. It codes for CSAREASGSYNEQFF.